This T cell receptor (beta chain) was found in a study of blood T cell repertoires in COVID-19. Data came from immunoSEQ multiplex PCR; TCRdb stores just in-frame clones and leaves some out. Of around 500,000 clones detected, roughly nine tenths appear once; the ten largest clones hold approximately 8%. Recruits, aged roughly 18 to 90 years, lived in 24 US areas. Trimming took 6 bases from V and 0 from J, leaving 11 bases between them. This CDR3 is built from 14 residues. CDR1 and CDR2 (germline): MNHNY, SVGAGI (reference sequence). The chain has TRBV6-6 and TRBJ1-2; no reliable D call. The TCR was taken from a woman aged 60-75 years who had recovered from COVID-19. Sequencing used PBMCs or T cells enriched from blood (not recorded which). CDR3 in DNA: TGTGCCAGCAGCCAGTGGTCAGCTAACTATGGCTACACCTTC. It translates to CASSQWSANYGYTF.